The 9 T cell receptor beta chains listed next were all sequenced from one sample in a study of blood T cell repertoires in COVID-19. Profiled with immunoSEQ multiplex PCR; TCRdb holds only in-frame clones, not every one. The table shows approximately 360,000 clones, with 80% to 85% occurring only once. Sequencing was performed on PBMCs or T cells enriched from blood (not recorded which). These receptors were taken from a woman in her 50s who had recovered from COVID-19.

The gene calls are TRBV7-2 and TRBJ1-2; D possibly corresponds to TRBD1 (6 bases). The germline gives CDR1 SGHTA, CDR2 FQGNSA. V was trimmed by 2 bases and J by 7 bases, leaving 26 bases between them. The CDR3 runs 18 residues. The CDR3 loop reads CASSLNFGQLGIGVGYTF. The DNA for the CDR3 is TGTGCCAGCAGCTTAAATTTCGGACAGCTAGGAATCGGGGTTGGCTACACCTTC.

The chain employs TRBV2 and TRBJ2-7; 9 nucleotides agree with TRBD1. V shed 10 bases and J 6 bases; nucleotides not matched to a gene: 10. CDR3 size: 13 residues. CDR1 and CDR2 (germline): SNHLY, FYNNEI. The CDR3 spells CATMGGTGREQYF. The CDR3 DNA reads as TGTGCCACCATGGGCGGGACAGGGCGCGAGCAGTACTTC.

The rearrangement joins TRBV5-1 to TRBJ2-7, with 9 positions matching TRBD1. The CDR3 loop spans 14 amino acids. Germline V gene lookup returns CDR1 SGHRS and CDR2 YFSETQ. V lost 3 bases to trimming and J lost 3 bases; unmatched junction nucleotides: 4. This CDR3 is CASSSPGQGYEQYF. The CDR3 DNA reads as TGCGCCAGCAGCTCCCCGGGACAGGGCTACGAGCAGTACTTC.

This sequence joins TRBV11-2 and TRBJ1-1; 7 nucleotides line up with TRBD1. With V trimmed by 4 bases and J by 2 bases, 7 bases remained unmatched. CDR3 size: 15 residues. Germline lookup yields CDR1 SGHAT and CDR2 FQNNGV. The CDR3 loop is CASSSRDRFNTEAFF. The CDR3 DNA follows: TGTGCCAGCAGCTCCCGGGACAGATTTAACACTGAAGCTTTCTTT.

This rearrangement joins TRBV9 to TRBJ1-5; D remains ambiguous. Germline CDR1 is SGDLS and CDR2 is YYNGEE. This CDR3 spans 11 amino acids. CDR3 bases: TGTGCTAACCCTCCTATTCAGCCCCAGCATTTT. Protein sequence: CANPPIQPQHF.

V gene TRBV4-3 combines with J gene TRBJ1-6, with 7 positions matching TRBD1. After removal of 1 base from V and 5 bases from J, the junction contained 5 bases not matched to a gene. Germline CDR1 and CDR2: LGHNA and YSLEER. This CDR3 spans 16 amino acids. The CDR3 bases are TGCGCCAGCAGCCAAGGTCAGGGGGTGAATAATTCACCCCTCCACTTT. This sequence encodes CASSQGQGVNNSPLHF.

V and J are TRBV27 and TRBJ2-2, with 12 bases identical to TRBD2. This CDR3 is built from 17 residues. V shed 5 bases, J shed 4 bases, and the junction held 8 bases outside the gene matches. The germline V gene encodes CDR1 MNHEY and CDR2 SMNVEV (reference sequence). CDR3 in DNA: TGTGCCAGCAGTAGACCGGGACTAGCGGGTAGCACCGGGGAGCTGTTTTTT. Encoded protein: CASSRPGLAGSTGELFF.

The chain combines TRBV27 with TRBJ1-4; D is possibly TRBD1 (6 bases). Germline-derived CDR1 and CDR2 are MNHEY and SMNVEV (reference sequence). The CDR3 contains 15 residues. The V gene lost 6 bases and the J gene lost 8 bases, with 19 bases spanning the gap. The CDR3 DNA follows: TGTGCCAGCAGCCCCTGGTTGGGGGCAGGGGAAAAACTGTTTTTT. Its protein product is CASSPWLGAGEKLFF.

J is TRBJ1-2 and V is TRBV18; D may be TRBD1 (6 bases). The V gene's germline CDR1 is KGHSH and CDR2 LQKENI. V was shortened by 6 bases and J by 0 bases, with 14 bases between the two germline ends. This CDR3 has 15 amino acids. As DNA, the CDR3 is TGTGCCAGCTCGCCAGGGGCTAGTACTAACTATGGCTACACCTTC. Its translation is CASSPGASTNYGYTF.